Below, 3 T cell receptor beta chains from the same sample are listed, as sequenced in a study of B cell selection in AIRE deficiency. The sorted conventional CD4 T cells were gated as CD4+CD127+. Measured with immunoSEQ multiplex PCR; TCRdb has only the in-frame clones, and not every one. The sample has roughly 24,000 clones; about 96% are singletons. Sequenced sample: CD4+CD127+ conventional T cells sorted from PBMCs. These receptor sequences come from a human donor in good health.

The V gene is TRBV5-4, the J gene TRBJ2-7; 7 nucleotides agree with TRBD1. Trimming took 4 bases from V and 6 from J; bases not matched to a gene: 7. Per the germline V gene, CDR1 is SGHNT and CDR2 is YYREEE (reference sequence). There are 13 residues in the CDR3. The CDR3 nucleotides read TGTGCCAGCAGCCTTGACAGGGTCCCCGAGCAGTACTTC. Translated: CASSLDRVPEQYF.

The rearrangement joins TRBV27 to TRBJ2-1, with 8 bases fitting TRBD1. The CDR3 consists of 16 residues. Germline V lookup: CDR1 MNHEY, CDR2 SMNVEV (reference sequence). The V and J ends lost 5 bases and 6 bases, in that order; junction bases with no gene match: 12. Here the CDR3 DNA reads TGTGCCAGCAGTGAGACCCGGGACAGGTCTTTCAATGAGCAGTTCTTC. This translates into CASSETRDRSFNEQFF.

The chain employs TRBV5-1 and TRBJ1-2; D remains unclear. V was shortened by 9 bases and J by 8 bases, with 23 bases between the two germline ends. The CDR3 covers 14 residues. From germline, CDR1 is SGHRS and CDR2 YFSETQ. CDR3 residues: CATAYDKGTRGYTF. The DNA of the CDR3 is TGCGCCACGGCCTACGACAAGGGAACAAGAGGCTACACCTTC.